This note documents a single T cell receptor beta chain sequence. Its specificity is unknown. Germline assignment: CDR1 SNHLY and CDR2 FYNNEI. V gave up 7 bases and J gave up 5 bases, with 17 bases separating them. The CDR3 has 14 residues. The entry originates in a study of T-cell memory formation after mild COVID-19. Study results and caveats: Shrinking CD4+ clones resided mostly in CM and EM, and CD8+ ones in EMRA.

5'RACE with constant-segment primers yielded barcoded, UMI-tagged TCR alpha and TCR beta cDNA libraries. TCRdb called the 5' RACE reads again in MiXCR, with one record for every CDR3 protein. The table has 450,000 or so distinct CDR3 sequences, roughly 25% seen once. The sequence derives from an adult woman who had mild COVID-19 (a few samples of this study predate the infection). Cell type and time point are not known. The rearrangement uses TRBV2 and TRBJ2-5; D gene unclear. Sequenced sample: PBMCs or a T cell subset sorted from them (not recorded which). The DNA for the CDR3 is TGTGCCAGCAAACGGTCCCTAAGTGAGGAGACCCAGTACTTC. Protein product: CASKRSLSEETQYF. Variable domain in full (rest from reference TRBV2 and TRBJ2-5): EPEVTQTPSHQVTQMGQEVILRCVPISNHLYFYWYRQILGQKVEFLVSFYNNEISEKSEIFDDQFSVERPDGSNFTLKIRSTKLEDSAMYFCASKRSLSEETQYFGPGTRLLVL.